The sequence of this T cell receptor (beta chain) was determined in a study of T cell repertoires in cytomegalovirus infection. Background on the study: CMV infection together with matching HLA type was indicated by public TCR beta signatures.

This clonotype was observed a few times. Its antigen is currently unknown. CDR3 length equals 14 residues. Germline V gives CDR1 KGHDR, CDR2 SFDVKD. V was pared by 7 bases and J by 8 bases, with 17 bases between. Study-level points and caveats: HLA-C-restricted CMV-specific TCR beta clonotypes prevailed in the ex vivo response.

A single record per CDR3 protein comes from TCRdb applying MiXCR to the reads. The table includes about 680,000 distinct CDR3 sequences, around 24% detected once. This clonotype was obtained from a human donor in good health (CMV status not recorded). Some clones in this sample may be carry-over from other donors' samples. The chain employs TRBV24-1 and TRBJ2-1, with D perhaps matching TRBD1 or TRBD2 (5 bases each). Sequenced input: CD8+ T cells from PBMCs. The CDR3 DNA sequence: TGTGCCACCAGGGGGACGGCGGGCCCCCATGAGCAGTTCTTC. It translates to CATRGTAGPHEQFF.